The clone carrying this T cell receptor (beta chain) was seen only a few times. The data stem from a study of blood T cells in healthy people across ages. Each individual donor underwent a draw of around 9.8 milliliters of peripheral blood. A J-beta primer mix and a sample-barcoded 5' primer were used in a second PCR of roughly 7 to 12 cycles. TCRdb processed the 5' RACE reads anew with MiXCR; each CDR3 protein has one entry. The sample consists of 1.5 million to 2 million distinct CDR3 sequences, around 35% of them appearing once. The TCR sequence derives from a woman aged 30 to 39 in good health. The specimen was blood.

This CDR3 reads CASSFSSGTWQYF. CDR3 sequence (DNA): TGTGCCAGCAGTTTCTCGTCCGGGACATGGCAGTACTTC. The J gene is TRBJ2-7, the V gene TRBV28; D may be TRBD1 (6 bases). This CDR3 has 13 residues. Per germline, CDR1 MDHEN and CDR2 SYDVKM. Trimming took 3 bases from V and 9 from J, leaving 15 bases between them. The complete variable domain, with remaining parts taken from reference TRBV28 and TRBJ2-7, reads DVKVTQSSRYLVKRTGEKVFLECVQDMDHENMFWYRQDPGLGLRLIYFSYDVKMKEKGDIPEGYSVSREKKERFSLILESASTNQTSMYLCASSFSSGTWQYFGPGTRLTVT.